Below, one TCR beta chain is given with its context. The antigen is not known. The CDR3 totals 16 residues. V shed 5 bases and J 5 bases; nucleotides not matched to a gene: 10. Germline V gene sequence: CDR1 SEHNR, CDR2 FQNEAQ (reference sequence). The source of the sample is a study of response to subunit inactivated influenza vaccine. Overall study findings and caveats: That few new T cells are recruited by each seasonal influenza vaccination was the authors' suggestion.

Each CDR3 protein is one row after TCRdb ran MiXCR on the RT-PCR reads. The sample includes about 520,000 distinct CDR3 sequences, 7.2% of them seen just once. The receptor's source is a man between 50 and 69 years old who received an inactivated influenza vaccine. This chain uses TRBV7-9 with TRBJ1-4, with 8 bases that match TRBD1. The sequences come from PBMCs from blood, collected 23 to 25 months after vaccination. The CDR3 sequence is CASSARAGQANEKLFF. CDR3 sequence (DNA): TGTGCCAGCAGCGCCCGGGCGGGACAGGCAAATGAAAAACTGTTTTTT.